The present T cell receptor beta chain was sequenced within a study of vaccination and CD4 T cells after COVID-19. Study-level information: Mild disease affected fewer than ten convalescent patients and severe disease one, all SARS-CoV-2 positive by nasal swab PCR.

Germline V gene lookup returns CDR1 SGHTA and CDR2 FQGNSA. V was trimmed by 5 bases and J by 0 bases, leaving 15 bases between them. This CDR3 comprises 16 residues. In regard to this clonotype: The antigen is undetermined.

Treatment meaning: roughly nine-day PBMC culture with coronavirus spike peptide pools or control peptides (ViraFEST assay). Researchers reported culturing under 2.5 million PBMCs per well with approximately 9.6 IU/ml IL-2 and 10 ug/ml peptide pools. The assay that was used to sequence DNA from cultured CD4+ T cells was the Oncomine TCR Beta short-read assay. TCRdb ran MiXCR on the PCR reads and lists one entry per CDR3 protein. The sample holds over 10,000 distinct CDR3 sequences, under 55% seen once. The sequencing input was CD4+ T cells from blood, cultured in vitro. V usage is TRBV7-2 and J usage is TRBJ2-3, with a tentative D call TRBD2 (5 bases). The TCR sequence derives from a human donor who had recovered from COVID-19. The CDR3 sequence: CASSPLSGASTDTQYF. Written as DNA, the CDR3 is TGTGCCAGCAGCCCCCTAAGCGGAGCTAGCACAGATACGCAGTATTTT.